The next 3 T cell receptor beta chains were all read from a single sample in a study of T cell repertoires in cytomegalovirus infection. Using its own MiXCR run on the reads, TCRdb lists one record per CDR3 protein. The top ten hold approximately 14% of the sample, which has fewer than 300,000 distinct CDR3 sequences, roughly a quarter seen once. Material for sequencing was PBMCs. Source of these receptors: a human donor in good health (CMV status not recorded). Some clones in this sample may be carry-over from other donors' samples.

This clonotype was seen more than once but under ten times. This rearrangement joins TRBV28 to TRBJ2-7, with TRBD2 matching 8 bases. The ends lost 6 bases at V and 2 bases at J; junction bases unmatched: 12. This CDR3 has 16 residues. The germline gives CDR1 MDHEN, CDR2 SYDVKM. The CDR3 protein is CASSSPGRGATYEQYF. The CDR3 nucleotides are TGTGCCAGCAGCTCCCCCGGGCGGGGGGCTACCTACGAGCAGTACTTC.

The chain joins TRBV18 to TRBJ2-1; D uncertain. Trimming removed 8 bases at V and 8 bases at J, with 13 bases between. The CDR3 extends over 12 amino acids. CDR1 and CDR2 from the germline V gene are KGHSH and LQKENI. This chain's CDR3 is CASRPESDEQFF. CDR3 nucleotides: TGTGCCAGCAGACCCGAGTCCGATGAGCAGTTCTTC.

With respect to this clonotype: The germline gene is not matched at one end of the junction; a read error may be the cause. The V call is TRBV7-7, the J call TRBJ2-1; 7 bases align to TRBD2. This CDR3 has 14 amino acids. Germline CDR1 reads SSHAT; CDR2 reads FNYEAQ (reference sequence). CDR3 residues: CASSPGLEGNEQFF. Here the CDR3 DNA reads TGTGCTAGCAGCCCAGGACTAGAGGGGAATGAGCAGTTCTTC.